This T cell receptor beta chain was recorded in a study of T cells after posttransplantation cyclophosphamide. Study-level findings and limits: Later post-transplant blood repertoires were often dominated by donor CD8+ memory clones. Recipient CMV seropositivity and CMV reactivation strongly tracked TRB clonality.

Profiling relied on immunoSEQ multiplex PCR, and the TCRdb table lists in-frame clones only, not all of them. Found here are over 35,000 clones, no singletons; the ten largest cover over 2%. This clone was counted at least ten times. Its cognate antigen is unknown. Germline loops: CDR1 SNHLY, CDR2 FYNNEI. Trimming left V 7 bases short and J 2 bases short, with 15 bases between. The CDR3 totals 14 residues. Sequenced: PBMCs. The clonotype was recovered from a man aged 50-59 years in good health, CMV-negative, and a related stem cell transplant donor. The chain employs TRBV2 and TRBJ2-7; a weak D match, TRBD2 (6 bases). The CDR3 sequence is CASNPGLPPYEQYF. The CDR3, as DNA: TGTGCCAGCAACCCGGGACTTCCTCCCTACGAGCAGTACTTC.